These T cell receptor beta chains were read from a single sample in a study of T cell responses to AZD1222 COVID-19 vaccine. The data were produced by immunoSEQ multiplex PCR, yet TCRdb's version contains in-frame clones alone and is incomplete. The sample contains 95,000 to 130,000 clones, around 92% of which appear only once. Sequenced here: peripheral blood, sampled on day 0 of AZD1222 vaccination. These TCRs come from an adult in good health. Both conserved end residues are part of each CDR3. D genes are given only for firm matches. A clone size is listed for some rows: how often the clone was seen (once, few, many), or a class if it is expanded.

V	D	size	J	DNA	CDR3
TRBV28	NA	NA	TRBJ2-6	TGTGCCAGCAGTCTCGAGGTGTTAGGGGCCAACGTCCTGACTTTC	CASSLEVLGANVLTF
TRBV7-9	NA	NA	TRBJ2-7	TGTGCCAGCAGCTTCTTTAGCGGCGCCTACGAGCAGTACTTC	CASSFFSGAYEQYF
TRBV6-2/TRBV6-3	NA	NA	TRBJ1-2	TGTGCCAGCAGTTACTCGGGGTTCCCCAAAACGGGCTACACCTTC	CASSYSGFPKTGYTF
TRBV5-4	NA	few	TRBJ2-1	TGTGCCAGCAGCTTGAAACGACTAGTTGAGTCCAATGAGCAGTTCTTC	CASSLKRLVESNEQFF
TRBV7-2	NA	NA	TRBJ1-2	TGTGCCAGCAGCTTTAGTTCCATTGAGGGCTACACCTTC	CASSFSSIEGYTF
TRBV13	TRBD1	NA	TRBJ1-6	TGTGCCAGCAGCTTAGACTTAGTGGACAGGGGCAGGTCACCCCTCCACTTT	CASSLDLVDRGRSPLHF
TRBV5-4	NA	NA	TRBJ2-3	TGTGCCAGCAGCGGGGGCTCTAGCACAGATACGCAGTATTTT	CASSGGSSTDTQYF
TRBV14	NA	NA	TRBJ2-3	TGTGCCAGCAGCCATCGGGCGGAAAAAGGCACAGATACGCAGTATTTT	CASSHRAEKGTDTQYF
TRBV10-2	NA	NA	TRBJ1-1	TGCGCCAGCGGCAACCGGGACAAAAAGACCGTTGGGGGATACCCTGAAGCTTTCTTT	CASGNRDKKTVGGYPEAFF
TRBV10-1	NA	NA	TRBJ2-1	TGCGCCAGCAGTGAGTTCGACTGGAGCTCCTACAATGAGCAGTTCTTC	CASSEFDWSSYNEQFF
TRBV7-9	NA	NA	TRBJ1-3	TGTGCCAGCAGCCCAATTGAGGCACGCAGACACTCTGGAAACACCATATATTTT	CASSPIEARRHSGNTIYF
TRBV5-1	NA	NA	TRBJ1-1	TGCGCCAGCAGCTTGTTGACAGAAAACACTGAAGCTTTCTTT	CASSLLTENTEAFF
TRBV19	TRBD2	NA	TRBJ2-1	TGTGCCAGTACCCCACTAGCGGGAGATGCCAGGGAGCAGTTCTTC	CASTPLAGDAREQFF
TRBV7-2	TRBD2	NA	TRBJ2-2	TGTGCCAGCAGCTTCTCACTAGCGGGAGGGCTGGCCGGGGAGCTGTTTTTT	CASSFSLAGGLAGELFF
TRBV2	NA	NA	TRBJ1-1	TGTGCCAGCAGTGAGGGACTCAGAAGTGGGGCTTTCTTT	CASSEGLRSGAFF
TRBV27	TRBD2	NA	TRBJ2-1	TGTGCCAGCAGTTTAGGGGGAGGGCCTTACAATGAGCAGTTCTTC	CASSLGGGPYNEQFF
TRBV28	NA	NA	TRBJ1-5	TGTGCCAGCACCGACAGGCCCTCGGGTCAGCCCCAGCATTTT	CASTDRPSGQPQHF
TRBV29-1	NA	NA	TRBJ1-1	TGCAGCGTTGAAGGTACTCCTGAGGCTTTCTTT	CSVEGTPEAFF
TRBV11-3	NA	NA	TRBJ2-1	TGTGCCAGCAGCACCCGACAGGAGCAGTTCTTC	CASSTRQEQFF
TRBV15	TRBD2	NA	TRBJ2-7	TGTGCCACCAGCAGACCCAGCGGGAACGCGTGGGAGCAGTACTTC	CATSRPSGNAWEQYF
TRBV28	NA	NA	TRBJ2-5	TGTGCCAGCAGAACCCAGGAGACCCAGTACTTC	CASRTQETQYF
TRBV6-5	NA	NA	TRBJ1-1	TGTGCCAGCCCAATGCGGGGGGCTTCAAACACTGAAGCTTTCTTT	CASPMRGASNTEAFF
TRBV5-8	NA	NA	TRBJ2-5	TGTGCCAGCAGCCCCGACATGGGGGCCCAGTACTTC	CASSPDMGAQYF
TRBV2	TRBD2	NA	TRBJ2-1	TGTGCCAGCAGTGCGCTCGGGAGGGGAGCTTACAATGAGCAGTTCTTC	CASSALGRGAYNEQFF
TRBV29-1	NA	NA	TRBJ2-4	TGCAGCGTTGATGACCCGTGGAACATTCAGTACTTC	CSVDDPWNIQYF
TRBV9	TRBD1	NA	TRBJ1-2	TGTGCCAGCAGCCCAGGACAGGAATACTATGGCTACACCTTC	CASSPGQEYYGYTF
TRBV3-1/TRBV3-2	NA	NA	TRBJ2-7	TGTGCCAGCAGCCCCGTCTCTTTTTCCTACGAGCAGTACTTC	CASSPVSFSYEQYF
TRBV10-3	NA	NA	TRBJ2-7	TGTGCCATCAGTGGGAGGGTCGAAGCGTACGAGCAGTACTTC	CAISGRVEAYEQYF
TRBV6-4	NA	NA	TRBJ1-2	TGTGCCAGCAGTGAGGACAATCACTATGGCTACACCTTC	CASSEDNHYGYTF
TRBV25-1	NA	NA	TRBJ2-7	TGTGCCAGCAGTGAAGGGGGGTTTGGCGGAGGCTACGAGCAGTACTTC	CASSEGGFGGGYEQYF
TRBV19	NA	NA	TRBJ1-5	TGTGCCAGTAGTATAGAGGGAATCCGTAATCAGCCCCAGCATTTT	CASSIEGIRNQPQHF
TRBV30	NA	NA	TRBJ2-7	TGTGCCTGGAGTAAGGGGTTAACCTACGAGCAGTACTTC	CAWSKGLTYEQYF
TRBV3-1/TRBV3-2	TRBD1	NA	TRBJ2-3	TGTGCCAGCAGCCAACAGGGGGCTAAAGATACGCAGTATTTT	CASSQQGAKDTQYF
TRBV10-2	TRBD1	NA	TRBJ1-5	TGCGCCAGCAGAGATCGACAGGGTGGAAACCAGCCCCAGCATTTT	CASRDRQGGNQPQHF
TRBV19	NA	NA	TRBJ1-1	TGTGCCAGTAGTATAGGGGGGGATTACTACACTGAAGCTTTCTTT	CASSIGGDYYTEAFF
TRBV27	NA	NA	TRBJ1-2	TGTGCCAGCAGTTTAGACCGGGAGGGTGGCTACACCTTC	CASSLDREGGYTF
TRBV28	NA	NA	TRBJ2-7	TGTGCCAGCAGTTTATTCTCGGACTATGACGAGCAGTACTTC	CASSLFSDYDEQYF
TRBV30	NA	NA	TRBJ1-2	TGTGCCTGGAGTGTCCCCCCCACAGTCTATGGCTACACCTTC	CAWSVPPTVYGYTF
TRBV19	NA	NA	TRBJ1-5	TGTGCCAGTAGTATCTTCCCGGGAAATCAGCCCCAGCATTTT	CASSIFPGNQPQHF
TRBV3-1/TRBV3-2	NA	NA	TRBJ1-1	TGTGCCAGCAAAGGGGGGGCCACTTTCTTT	CASKGGATFF
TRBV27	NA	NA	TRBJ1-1	TGTGCCAGCAACTCCTTTGAGGGGTCTGAAGCTTTCTTT	CASNSFEGSEAFF
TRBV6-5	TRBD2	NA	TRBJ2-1	TGTGCCAGCAGTTACTCGGGGGAGGGATACAATGAGCAGTTCTTC	CASSYSGEGYNEQFF
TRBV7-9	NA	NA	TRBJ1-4	TGTGCCAGCAGCTTGGGGATCGGAGCGGTAACTAATGAAAAACTGTTTTTT	CASSLGIGAVTNEKLFF
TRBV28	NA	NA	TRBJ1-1	TGTGCCAGCAGACAACTACCCCGGGGGCGCGGCACTGAAGCTTTCTTT	CASRQLPRGRGTEAFF
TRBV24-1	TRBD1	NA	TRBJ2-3	TGTGCCACCAGTGATATGACAGGGTACGGCACAGATACGCAGTATTTT	CATSDMTGYGTDTQYF
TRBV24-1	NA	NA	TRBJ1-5	TGTGCCACCAGTGACCCGGAAGTTAGGGGCAATCAGCCCCAGCATTTT	CATSDPEVRGNQPQHF
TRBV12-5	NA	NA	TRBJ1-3	TGTGCTAGTGGTTTGGATAGAGCTGGAAACACCATATATTTT	CASGLDRAGNTIYF
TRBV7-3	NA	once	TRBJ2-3	TGTGCCAGCAGCTTAATGGCCAGACCAGATACGCAGTATTTT	CASSLMARPDTQYF
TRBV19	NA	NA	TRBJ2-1	TGTGCCAGTAGCTCGACAGCCTACAATGAGCAGTTCTTC	CASSSTAYNEQFF
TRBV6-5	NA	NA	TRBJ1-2	TGTGCCAGCAGAGACACAGGGACCGGGGACTATGGCTACACCTTC	CASRDTGTGDYGYTF